These 14 T cell receptor beta chains share one sample of origin, sequenced in a study of CD8+ T cells in alopecia areata. cDNA prepared by RNA extraction and subsequent reverse transcription served as the template for sequencing. Assay: immunoSEQ multiplex PCR; the TCRdb copy retains only in-frame clones and omits some. Observed in the sample are approximately 280,000 clones, none of them singletons. Using CD4, CD8alpha, NKG2D, NKG2ACE and other markers, pooled cutaneous lymph node cells were sorted. Sample: CD4+ T cells sorted from a lymph node. These receptors were taken from a C3H/HeJ mouse with alopecia areata. The strain's MHC: H2-k.

This clone was detected only a few times. The genes and germline here are from mouse. The read ends 4 residues shy of where the CDR3 ends; the end is completed using the germline J gene. V usage is TRBV13-3 and J usage is TRBJ2-1, with TRBD1 matching 9 bases. With V trimmed by 6 bases and J by 6 bases, 7 bases remained unmatched. Germline-derived CDR1 and CDR2 are NNHDY and SYVADS. The CDR3 runs 14 residues. The CDR3 protein is CASKPGQGGAEQFF. The CDR3 DNA, read in part, is TGTGCCAGCAAACCGGGACAGGGAGGTGCT.

This clone was seen repeatedly, ten times or more. Gene names and germline match the mouse. The same CDR3 can be traced to other DNA sequences in this sample. CDR3 sequence: CASSMGGNSDYTF. Incomplete CDR3 DNA: TGTGCCAGCAGTATGGGGGGCAACTCC. The rearrangement joins TRBV19 to TRBJ1-2; possibly TRBD1 for D (6 bases). The read halts 4 residues ahead of the CDR3 end, with the missing end drawn from the germline J gene. CDR1 is FNHDT and CDR2 is SITEND in the germline V gene (reference sequence). The CDR3 contains 13 residues. Deletions cut 2 bases from V and 2 bases from J, with 7 bases between.

This clone was observed many times. The genes are named according to mouse. The read terminates 4 residues ahead of where the CDR3 ends, so the germline J gene completes it. The chain links TRBV13-2 to TRBJ2-4; 7 nucleotides agree with TRBD1. The CDR3 runs to 15 residues. The J segment lost 3 bases and the V segment lost 0 bases, leaving 4 bases of the junction unmatched. Looked up from germline, CDR1 is NNHNN and CDR2 is SYGAGS (reference sequence). CDR3 DNA (partial): TGTGCCAGCGGTGATGTTTGGGGACAGCAAAAC. Translation gives CASGDVWGQQN. In full, the CDR3 is CASGDVWGQQNTLYF.

At least ten counts were recorded for this clone. The gene names here belong to mouse. Read data end 4 residues before the CDR3 end; the end is taken from the germline J gene. The chain links TRBV17 to TRBJ2-2; 7 bases are shared with TRBD2. CDR3 size: 16 residues. The junction had 7 bases not matched to a gene; V was cut back by 2 bases and J by 4 bases. Germline V gives CDR1 MNHDT, CDR2 YYDKIL. CDR3 protein: CASSRSGGLGTGQLYF. The sequenced part of the CDR3 DNA is TGTGCTAGCAGTAGATCTGGGGGTCTGGGCACCGGG. Filled out from reference TRBV17 and TRBJ2-2, the complete variable domain reads DTTVKQNPRYKLARVGKPVNLICSQTMNHDTMYWYQKKPNQAPKLLLFYYDKILNREADTFEKFQSSRPNNSFCSLYIGSAGLEYSAMYLCASSRSGGLGTGQLYFGEGSKLTVL.

Remarks on this clone: These gene names are mouse names. Incomplete CDR3 DNA: TGCACCTGCAGTGCAAGGGACAGGGGTCTCTAT. Translation: CTCSARDRGLY. The CDR3 as a whole reads CTCSARDRGLYEQYF. The chain carries TRBV1 and TRBJ2-7, with 10 nucleotides matching TRBD1. The sequence runs out 4 residues before the end of the CDR3; the remainder is reconstructed from the germline J gene. Trimming removed 2 bases from V and 3 bases from J; junction bases left unmatched: 4. Germline CDR1 reads NSQYPW; CDR2 reads LRSPGD (reference sequence). The CDR3 is made up of 15 amino acids.

Comment on this clone: The genes are named according to mouse. The read halts 4 residues ahead of the CDR3 end, with the missing end drawn from the germline J gene. The same CDR3 also results from other DNA sequences found in this sample. The chain carries TRBV19 and TRBJ1-2, with D unresolved. Looked up from germline, CDR1 is FNHDT and CDR2 is SITEND (reference sequence). The germline V and J ends were trimmed by 1 base and 0 bases, with 4 bases remaining between them. The CDR3 length is 13 residues. This CDR3 reads CASSIQANSDYTF. The sequenced part of the CDR3 DNA is TGTGCCAGCAGTATACAGGCAAACTCC.

This clone was counted a few times. Mouse gene names and germline throughout. The sequenced fragment ends 4 residues before the CDR3 boundary, so the rest is inferred from the germline J gene. The V gene is TRBV19, the J gene TRBJ2-1; TRBD1 aligns across 9 bases. J lost 1 base, V lost 3 bases, and 2 bases had no gene match. CDR3 length: 15 amino acids. CDR1 and CDR2 from the germline V gene are FNHDT and SITEND (reference sequence). The CDR3 bases that were read are TGTGCCAGCAGTAGACAGGGGGAGAACTATGCT. Translating gives CASSRQGENYA. The full CDR3 sequence reads CASSRQGENYAEQFF.

In its sample, this clone was seen a few times. Mouse gene names and germline throughout. The CDR3 extends 4 residues past the end of the read, so its final part is completed from the germline J gene. In the same sample, other DNA sequences code for this CDR3. The genes are TRBV19 and TRBJ1-2; D is possibly TRBD1 (5 bases). CDR3 size: 13 residues. Germline CDR1 is FNHDT and CDR2 is SITEND (reference sequence). The V end was cut by 4 bases, the J end by 1 base, with 8 bases between. This CDR3 is CASSPDRNSDYTF. CDR3 DNA (partial): TGTGCCAGCAGTCCCGACAGAAACTCC.

Regarding this clone: The germline and genes are mouse ones. Read data end 4 residues before the CDR3 end; the end is taken from the germline J gene. The gene calls are TRBV13-1 and TRBJ2-2, with 10 bases that match TRBD2. V was clipped by 1 base and J by 6 bases; unmatched bases: 6. The CDR3 is 16 residues long. The germline V gene encodes CDR1 NSHNY and CDR2 SYGAGN. Partial CDR3 DNA: TGTGCCAGCAGTGATCCCGACTGGGGGGTTCCCGGG. It codes for CASSDPDWGVPG. Given in full, the CDR3 is CASSDPDWGVPGQLYF.

As concerns this clone: The genes and germline here are from mouse. The read is 4 residues too short to cover the CDR3 end, so that end is filled in from the germline J gene. The gene calls are TRBV1 and TRBJ2-3; 8 positions match TRBD2. V shed 0 bases, J shed 0 bases, and the junction held 5 bases outside the gene matches. The CDR3 loop spans 17 amino acids. The germline gives CDR1 NSQYPW, CDR2 LRSPGD (reference sequence). CDR3 DNA (partial): TGCACCTGCAGTGCAGATATTCGGGGGGGCAGTGCAGAA. Translating gives CTCSADIRGGSAE. The entire CDR3 sequence reads CTCSADIRGGSAETLYF.

This clone occurred a few times. Mouse gene names apply. The CDR3 end falls 4 residues outside the read, so it is completed with the germline J gene. This chain uses TRBV13-2 with TRBJ2-1; 9 bases align to TRBD2. Trimming took 3 bases from V and 0 from J; bases not matched to a gene: 7. The CDR3 has 17 residues. The germline V gene encodes CDR1 NNHNN and CDR2 SYGAGS (reference sequence). Partial CDR3 DNA: TGTGCCAGCGGTGTACGAGACTGGGGGTATAACTATGCT. This translates into CASGVRDWGYNYA. The whole CDR3 is CASGVRDWGYNYAEQFF.

As regards this clone: Gene names refer to mouse genes. Read coverage stops 4 residues before the CDR3 terminus; the germline J gene supplies the remainder. The rearrangement joins TRBV16 to TRBJ2-3; 12 positions match TRBD1. V trimming: 5 bases; J trimming: 3 bases; junction bases outside the gene matches: 12. CDR1 is SGHSA and CDR2 is FRNQAP in the germline V gene. This CDR3 is 18 amino acids long. The sequenced part of the CDR3 DNA is TGTGCAAGCAGCCATCCACCGGGACAGGGGGCGCAAGCAGAA. It codes for CASSHPPGQGAQAE. The whole CDR3 region reads CASSHPPGQGAQAETLYF.

This clone was observed a few times. Gene and germline names: mouse. The observed sequence ends 3 residues before the CDR3 terminus, with the missing tail filled in from the germline J gene. The chain links TRBV13-1 to TRBJ1-3, with a tentative D call TRBD1 (6 bases). V dropped 3 bases and J dropped 0 bases, with 7 bases sitting between them. Germline CDR1 and CDR2: NSHNY and SYGAGN. The CDR3 spans 14 residues. The sequenced CDR3 bases are TGTGCCAGCAGTGGGGACAATTCTGGAAATACG. Translating it yields CASSGDNSGNT. The entire CDR3 protein is CASSGDNSGNTLYF.

This clone was observed many times. The gene names here belong to mouse. The read halts 4 residues ahead of the CDR3 end, with the missing end drawn from the germline J gene. The chain recombines TRBV1 with TRBJ2-2; a possible D gene is TRBD2 (6 bases). Germline V gene lookup returns CDR1 NSQYPW and CDR2 LRSPGD (reference sequence). CDR3 length equals 16 residues. With 0 bases removed from V and 4 bases from J, the gap between germline ends came to 12 bases. The sequenced CDR3 bases are TGCACCTGCAGTGCAGATCCGGGGGGAGCCACCGGG. As protein: CTCSADPGGATG. The full-length CDR3 reads as CTCSADPGGATGQLYF.